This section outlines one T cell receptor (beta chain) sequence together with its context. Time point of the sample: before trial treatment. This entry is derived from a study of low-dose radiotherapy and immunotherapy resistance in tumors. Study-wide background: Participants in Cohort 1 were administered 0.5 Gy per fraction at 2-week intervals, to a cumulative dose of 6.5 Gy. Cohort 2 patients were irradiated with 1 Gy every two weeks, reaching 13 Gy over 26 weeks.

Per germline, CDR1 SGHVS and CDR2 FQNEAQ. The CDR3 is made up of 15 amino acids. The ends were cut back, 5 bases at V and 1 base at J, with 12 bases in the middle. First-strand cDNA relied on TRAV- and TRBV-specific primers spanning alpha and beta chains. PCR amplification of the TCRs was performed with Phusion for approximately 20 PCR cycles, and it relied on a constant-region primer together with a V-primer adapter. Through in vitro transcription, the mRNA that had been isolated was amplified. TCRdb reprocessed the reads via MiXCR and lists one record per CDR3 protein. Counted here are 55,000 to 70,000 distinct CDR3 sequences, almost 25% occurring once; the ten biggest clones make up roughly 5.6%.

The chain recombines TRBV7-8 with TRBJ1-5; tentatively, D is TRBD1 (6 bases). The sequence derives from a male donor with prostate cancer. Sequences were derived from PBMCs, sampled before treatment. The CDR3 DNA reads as TGTGCCAGCAGCCCCCCGGGGACAAGCAATCAGCCCCAGCATTTT. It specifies CASSPPGTSNQPQHF.